The TCR beta chain under discussion was sequenced for a study of beta chain features in type 1 diabetes. This CDR3 is 14 amino acids long. The V end lost 4 bases, the J end lost 4 bases, and 14 bases lay between the germline ends. In germline, CDR1 is SGHRS, CDR2 YFSETQ. Investigators reverse transcribed all isolated RNA, so they sequenced expressed TCRB transcripts. Sequenced naive, central memory and regulatory T cell samples produced an average of about 3.57 million reads. Generated by immunoSEQ multiplex PCR, the TCRdb table keeps only in-frame clones and is missing some. The top ten clones hold around 0.66% of a sample with a few hundred thousand clones, 8% to 10% of them seen once. Study-level findings and limits: Patients' naive, central memory and regulatory TCRB repertoires appeared more alike than those of healthy donors. Type 1 diabetes patients showed a moderate but significant shortening of TCRB CDR3s in all four CD4+ subsets.

Turning to this clone: The antigen is not known.

Via CD45RO/CCR7/CD25/CD127/CD95/CD27, cells of the CD4+ naive, central memory, regulatory and stem cell-like memory subsets were sorted. This sequence joins TRBV5-1 and TRBJ2-5; the D gene is possibly TRBD2 (6 bases). The material sequenced was central memory CD4+ T cells from blood. The source is a young man with type 1 diabetes. This chain's CDR3 is CASSVGLTGETQYF. CDR3 nucleotide sequence: TGCGCCAGCAGCGTGGGACTGACTGGAGAGACCCAGTACTTC.